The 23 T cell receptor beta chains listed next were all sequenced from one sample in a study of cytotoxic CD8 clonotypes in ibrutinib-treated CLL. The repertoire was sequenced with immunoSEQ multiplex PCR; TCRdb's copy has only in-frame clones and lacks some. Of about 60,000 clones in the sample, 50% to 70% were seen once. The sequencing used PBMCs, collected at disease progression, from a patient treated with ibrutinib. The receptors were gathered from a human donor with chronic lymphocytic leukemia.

The CDR3 loop reads CASTQVGITYEQYF. DNA of the CDR3: TGTGCCAGCACCCAAGTAGGGATTACCTACGAGCAGTACTTC. The rearrangement links TRBV6-5 to TRBJ2-7, with no clear D. Germline CDR1 is MNHEY and CDR2 is SVGAGI. The V end was cut by 7 bases, the J end by 2 bases, with 15 bases between. This CDR3 region has 14 residues.

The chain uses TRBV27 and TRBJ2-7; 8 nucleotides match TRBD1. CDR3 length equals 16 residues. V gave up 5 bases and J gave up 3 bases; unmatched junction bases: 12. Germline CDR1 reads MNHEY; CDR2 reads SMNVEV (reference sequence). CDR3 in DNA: TGTGCCAGCAGTCCCCTAACCGGGACAGGTCTCTACGAGCAGTACTTC. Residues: CASSPLTGTGLYEQYF.

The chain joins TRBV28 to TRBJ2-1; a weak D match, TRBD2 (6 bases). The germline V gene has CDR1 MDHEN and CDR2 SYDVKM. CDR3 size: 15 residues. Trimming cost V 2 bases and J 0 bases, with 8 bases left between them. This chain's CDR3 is CASSLGGLSYNEQFF. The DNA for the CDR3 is TGTGCCAGCAGTTTAGGGGGACTCTCCTACAATGAGCAGTTCTTC.

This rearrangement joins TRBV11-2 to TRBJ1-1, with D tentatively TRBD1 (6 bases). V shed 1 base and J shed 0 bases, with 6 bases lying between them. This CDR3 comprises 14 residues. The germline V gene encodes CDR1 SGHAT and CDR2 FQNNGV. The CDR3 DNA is TGTGCCAGCAGCTTAGCAGGGGTGAACACTGAAGCTTTCTTT. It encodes CASSLAGVNTEAFF.

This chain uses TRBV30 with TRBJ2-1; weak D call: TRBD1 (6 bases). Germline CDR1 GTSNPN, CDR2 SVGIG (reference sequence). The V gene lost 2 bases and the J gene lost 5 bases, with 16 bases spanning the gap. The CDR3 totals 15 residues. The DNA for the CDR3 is TGTGCCTGGAGTCAGGGGCAGGTTCAACACAATGAGCAGTTCTTC. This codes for CAWSQGQVQHNEQFF.

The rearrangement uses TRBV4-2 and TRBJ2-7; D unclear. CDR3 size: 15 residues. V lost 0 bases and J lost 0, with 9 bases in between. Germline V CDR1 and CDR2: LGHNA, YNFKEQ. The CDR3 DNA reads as TGTGCCAGCAGCCAAGAAACGGACGCCTCCTACGAGCAGTACTTC. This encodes CASSQETDASYEQYF.

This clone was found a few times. CDR3: CASSQFEGGPSYEQYF. In DNA form, the CDR3 reads TGTGCCAGCAGCCAATTTGAGGGCGGTCCCTCCTACGAGCAGTACTTC. The rearrangement joins TRBV16 to TRBJ2-7; perhaps TRBD2 as D (5 bases). This CDR3 has 16 amino acids. The V gene lost 1 base and the J gene lost 0 bases, with 13 bases spanning the gap. Germline V gene lookup returns CDR1 KGHSY and CDR2 FQNENV.

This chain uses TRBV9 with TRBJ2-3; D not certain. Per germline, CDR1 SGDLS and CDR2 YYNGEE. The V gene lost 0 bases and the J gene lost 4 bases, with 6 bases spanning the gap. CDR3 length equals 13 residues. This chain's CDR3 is CASSVGEADTQYF. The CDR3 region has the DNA TGTGCCAGCAGCGTAGGTGAGGCAGATACGCAGTATTTT.

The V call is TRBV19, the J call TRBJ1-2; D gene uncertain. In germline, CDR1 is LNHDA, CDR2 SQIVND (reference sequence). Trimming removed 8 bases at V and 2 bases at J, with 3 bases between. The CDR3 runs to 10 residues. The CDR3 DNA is TGTGCCAGTGAGAACTATGGCTACACCTTC. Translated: CASENYGYTF.

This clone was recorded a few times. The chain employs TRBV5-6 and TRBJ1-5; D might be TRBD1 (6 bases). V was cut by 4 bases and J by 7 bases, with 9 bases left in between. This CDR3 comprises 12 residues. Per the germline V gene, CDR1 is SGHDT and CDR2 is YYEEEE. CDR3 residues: CASSLGTQPQHF. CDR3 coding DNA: TGTGCCAGCAGCCTCGGGACACAGCCCCAGCATTTT.

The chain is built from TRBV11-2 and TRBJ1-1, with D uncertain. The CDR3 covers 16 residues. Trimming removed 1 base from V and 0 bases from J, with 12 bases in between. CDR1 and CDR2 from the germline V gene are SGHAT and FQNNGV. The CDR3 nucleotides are TGTGCCAGCAGCTTAGCAGGACGCCCTATGAACACTGAAGCTTTCTTT. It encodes CASSLAGRPMNTEAFF.

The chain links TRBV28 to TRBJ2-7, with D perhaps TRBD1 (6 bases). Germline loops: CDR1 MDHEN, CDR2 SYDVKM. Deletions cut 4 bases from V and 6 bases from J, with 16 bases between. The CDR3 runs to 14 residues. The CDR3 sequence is CASSSTYRGGEQYF. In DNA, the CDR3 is TGTGCCAGCAGTTCCACCTATAGAGGGGGCGAGCAGTACTTC.

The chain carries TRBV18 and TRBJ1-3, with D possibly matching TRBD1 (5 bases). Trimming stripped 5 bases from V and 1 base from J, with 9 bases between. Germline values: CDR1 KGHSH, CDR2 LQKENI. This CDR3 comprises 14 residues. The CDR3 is CASSARDSGNTIYF. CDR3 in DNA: TGTGCCAGCTCAGCCAGGGATTCTGGAAACACCATATATTTT. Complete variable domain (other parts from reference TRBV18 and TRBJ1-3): NAGVMQNPRHLVRRRGQEARLRCSPMKGHSHVYWYRQLPEEGLKFMVYLQKENIIDESGMPKERFSAEFPKEGPSILRIQQVVRGDSAAYFCASSARDSGNTIYFGEGSWLTVV.

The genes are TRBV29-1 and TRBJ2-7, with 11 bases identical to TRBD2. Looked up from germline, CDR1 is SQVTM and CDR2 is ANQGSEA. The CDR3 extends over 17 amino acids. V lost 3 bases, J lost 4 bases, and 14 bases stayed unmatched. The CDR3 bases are TGCAGCGTTGATGGGCTAGCGGGGGGCCGGAATTCTTACGAGCAGTACTTC. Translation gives CSVDGLAGGRNSYEQYF.

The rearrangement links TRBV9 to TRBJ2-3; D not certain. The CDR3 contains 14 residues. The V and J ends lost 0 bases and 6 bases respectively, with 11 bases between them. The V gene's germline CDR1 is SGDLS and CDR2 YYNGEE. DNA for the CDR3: TGTGCCAGCAGCGTAGAGGGCGCGTGGGATACGCAGTATTTT. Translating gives CASSVEGAWDTQYF. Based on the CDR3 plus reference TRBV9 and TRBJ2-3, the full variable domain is DSGVTQTPKHLITATGQRVTLRCSPRSGDLSVYWYQQSLDQGLQFLIQYYNGEERAKGNILERFSAQQFPDLHSELNLSSLELGDSALYFCASSVEGAWDTQYFGPGTRLTVL.

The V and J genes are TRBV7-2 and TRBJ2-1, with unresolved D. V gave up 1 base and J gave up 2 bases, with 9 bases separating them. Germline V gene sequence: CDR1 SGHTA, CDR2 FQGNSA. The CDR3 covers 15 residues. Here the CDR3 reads CASSLVADAYNEQFF. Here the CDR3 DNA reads TGTGCCAGCAGCTTAGTGGCGGATGCCTACAATGAGCAGTTCTTC. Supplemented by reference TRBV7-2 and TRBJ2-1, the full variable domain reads GAGVSQSPSNKVTEKGKDVELRCDPISGHTALYWYRQSLGQGLEFLIYFQGNSAPDKSGLPSDRFSAERTGGSVSTLTIQRTQQEDSAVYLCASSLVADAYNEQFFGPGTRLTVL.

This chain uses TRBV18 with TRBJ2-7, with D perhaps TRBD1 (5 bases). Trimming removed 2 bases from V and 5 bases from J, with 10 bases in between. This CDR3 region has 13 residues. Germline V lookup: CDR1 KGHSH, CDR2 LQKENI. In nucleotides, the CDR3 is TGTGCCAGCTCACCAGTAGGGGTAGACGAGCAGTACTTC. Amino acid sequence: CASSPVGVDEQYF.

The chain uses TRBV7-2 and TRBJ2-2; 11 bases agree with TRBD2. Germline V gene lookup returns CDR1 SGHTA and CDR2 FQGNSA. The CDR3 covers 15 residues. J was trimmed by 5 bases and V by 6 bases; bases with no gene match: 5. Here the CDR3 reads CASRTTSGSTGELFF. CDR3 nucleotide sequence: TGTGCCAGCAGAACCACTAGCGGGAGTACCGGGGAGCTGTTTTTT.

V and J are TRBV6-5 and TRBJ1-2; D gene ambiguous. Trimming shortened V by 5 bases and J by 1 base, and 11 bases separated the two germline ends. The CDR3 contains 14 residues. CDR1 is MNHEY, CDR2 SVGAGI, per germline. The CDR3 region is CASSRGQINYGYTF. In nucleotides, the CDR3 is TGTGCCAGCAGTCGTGGTCAGATTAACTATGGCTACACCTTC.

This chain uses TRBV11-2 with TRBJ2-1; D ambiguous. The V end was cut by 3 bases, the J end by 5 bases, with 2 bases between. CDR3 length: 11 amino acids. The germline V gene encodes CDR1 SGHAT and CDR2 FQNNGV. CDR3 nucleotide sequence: TGTGCCAGCAGCTTGAACAATGAGCAGTTCTTC. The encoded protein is CASSLNNEQFF.

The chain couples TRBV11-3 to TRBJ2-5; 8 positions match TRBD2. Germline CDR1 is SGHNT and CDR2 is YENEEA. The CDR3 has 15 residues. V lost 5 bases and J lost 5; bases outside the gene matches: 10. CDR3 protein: CASSAGLTGGETQYF. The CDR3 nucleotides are TGTGCCAGCAGCGCGGGACTAACGGGAGGGGAGACCCAGTACTTC.

The CDR3 spells CASSPLGYEQYF. The CDR3 nucleotides read TGTGCCAGCAGTCCTTTGGGGTACGAGCAGTACTTC. The V gene is TRBV6-1, the J gene TRBJ2-7; no clear D. Germline V lookup: CDR1 MNHNS, CDR2 SASEGT. The CDR3 loop spans 12 amino acids. V was clipped by 5 bases and J by 4 bases, with 9 bases between them.

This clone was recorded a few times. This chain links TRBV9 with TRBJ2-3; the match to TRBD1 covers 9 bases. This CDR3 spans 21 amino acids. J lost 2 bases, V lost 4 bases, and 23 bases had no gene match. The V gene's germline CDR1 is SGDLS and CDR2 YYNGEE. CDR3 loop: CASSPGIGTGTLKAFTDTQYF. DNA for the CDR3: TGTGCCAGCAGCCCAGGAATTGGGACAGGGACCCTTAAAGCATTCACAGATACGCAGTATTTT.